Listed below are T cell receptor beta chains from one sample, sequenced in a study of cytomegalovirus exposure and HLA in healthy donors. Profiled with immunoSEQ multiplex PCR; TCRdb holds only in-frame clones, not every one. The data show roughly 120,000 clones, 80% seen once. The sample taken for sequencing was PBMCs. The receptors derive from a man aged 25-40 years in good health and CMV-seronegative. CDR3s include the opening cysteine and the closing phenylalanine or tryptophan. D genes are given only for firm matches. Where a row states a size, it is once, few, many or the class of an expanded clone; other rows omit it.

>TRBV13|TRBJ2-1|19|.|.
TGTGCCAGCAGCTCTCCCTTTTTTGGGAGCAGGGGATCCTACAATGAGCAGTTCTTC
CASSSPFFGSRGSYNEQFF
>TRBV6-5|TRBJ2-7|13|.|TRBD2
TGTGCCACAGAACTAGCGGGAGGGCGGGAGCAGTACTTC
CATELAGGREQYF
>TRBV29-1|TRBJ2-1|15|.|TRBD1
TGCAGCGTGAATCCGGGACAGGGCGGTGACAATGAGCAGTTCTTC
CSVNPGQGGDNEQFF
>TRBV5-1|TRBJ2-7|15|once|TRBD2
TGCGCCAGCAGATCGACTAGCGGGAGTATGTACGAGCAGTACTTC
CASRSTSGSMYEQYF
>TRBV5-1|TRBJ2-7|16|.|TRBD1
TGCGCCAGCAGCGGGGACAGGGGGCGAGTCGTTTACGAGCAGTACTTC
CASSGDRGRVVYEQYF
>TRBV27|TRBJ1-5|15|.|.
TGTGCCAGCAGTCCAGTCACCTTGAGCAATCAGCCCCAGCATTTT
CASSPVTLSNQPQHF
>TRBV6-5|TRBJ1-2|14|.|TRBD1
TGTGCCAGCAGTAGAGGACAGGAGATGAATGGCTACACCTTC
CASSRGQEMNGYTF
>TRBV9|TRBJ1-3|16|.|.
TGTGCCAGCAGCGTAGATTTGGGCTTCTCTGGAAACACCATATATTTT
CASSVDLGFSGNTIYF
>TRBV7-2|TRBJ2-2|13|once|.
TGTGCCAGCAGCCCCACGAACACCGGGGAGCTGTTTTTT
CASSPTNTGELFF
>TRBV19|TRBJ2-2|17|.|TRBD2
TGTGCCAGTAGTACCCTCTTGGCGGGAGGATTATTAGCGGAGCTGTTTTTT
CASSTLLAGGLLAELFF
>TRBV7-9|TRBJ2-7|14|.|.
TGTGCCAGCAGCTTAGCGGCTAGCGCATACGAGCAGTACTTC
CASSLAASAYEQYF
>TRBV19|TRBJ2-7|16|.|.
TGTGCCAGTAGTATAGATAGGCAGAAAAGCGACTACGAGCAGTACTTC
CASSIDRQKSDYEQYF
>TRBV4-1|TRBJ2-7|16|.|TRBD1
TGCGCCAGCAGCCAAGCCGCCGCCGGGACAGGGTACGAGCAGTACTTC
CASSQAAAGTGYEQYF
>TRBV7-8|TRBJ2-1|16|.|TRBD2
TGTGCCAGCAGCCAACTAGCGGGAGTACATAACAATGAGCAGTTCTTC
CASSQLAGVHNNEQFF
>TRBV9|TRBJ2-2|16|.|.
TGTGCCAGCAGCGTAGAATCAGGGGTGTACACCGGGGAGCTGTTTTTT
CASSVESGVYTGELFF
>TRBV7-9|TRBJ2-5|13|once|.
TGTGCCAGCAGCTTAGCCCCGAGGGAGACCCAGTACTTC
CASSLAPRETQYF
>TRBV25-1|TRBJ1-1|15|few|.
TGTGCCAGCAGTGAATTAGGGGTCGGGAGACCTGAAGCTTTCTTT
CASSELGVGRPEAFF
>TRBV2|TRBJ2-5|15|.|TRBD1
TGTGCCAGCAGTGAACTGGACAGGGGGCAACTGACCCAGTACTTC
CASSELDRGQLTQYF
>TRBV7-2|TRBJ2-1|16|.|TRBD2
TGTGCCAGCAGACAAAGCGGGAGCGGGTTGAGGAATGAGCAGTTCTTC
CASRQSGSGLRNEQFF
>TRBV12-5|TRBJ1-1|15|.|TRBD1
TGTGCTAGTGGTTATCTCGGGAGGGGGCTTGCTGAAGCTTTCTTT
CASGYLGRGLAEAFF
>TRBV13|TRBJ2-7|14|once|TRBD2
TGTGCCAGCAGCCCCGGGACTAGCTCCTACGAGCAGTACTTC
CASSPGTSSYEQYF
>TRBV7-3|TRBJ2-1|15|.|TRBD1
TGTGCCAGCAGCTCGGGACAGGGTTACGGCAATGAGCAGTTCTTC
CASSSGQGYGNEQFF
>TRBV9|TRBJ2-7|15|.|TRBD2
TGTGCCAGCAGCTTTAGCGGGGTGAGCTCCTACGAGCAGTACTTC
CASSFSGVSSYEQYF
>TRBV18|TRBJ2-6|15|.|.
TGTGCCAGCTCACCGCAGGGTCTTGGGGCCAACGTCCTGACTTTC
CASSPQGLGANVLTF
>TRBV11-3|TRBJ2-3|14|.|TRBD2
TGTGCCAGCAGCTTGGCGGGGGGCACAGATACGCAGTATTTT
CASSLAGGTDTQYF
>TRBV11-2|TRBJ2-1|14|.|.
TGTGCCAGCAGCTTAGTCTACTCCTATAATGAGCAGTTCTTC
CASSLVYSYNEQFF
>TRBV6-5|TRBJ2-2|16|.|TRBD1
TGTGCCAGCAGTTACTCCGGGACAGGGTTTACCGGGGAGCTGTTTTTT
CASSYSGTGFTGELFF
>TRBV15|TRBJ2-7|12|.|.
TGTGCCACCAGCAGAGATTTCGGCGAGCAGTACTTC
CATSRDFGEQYF